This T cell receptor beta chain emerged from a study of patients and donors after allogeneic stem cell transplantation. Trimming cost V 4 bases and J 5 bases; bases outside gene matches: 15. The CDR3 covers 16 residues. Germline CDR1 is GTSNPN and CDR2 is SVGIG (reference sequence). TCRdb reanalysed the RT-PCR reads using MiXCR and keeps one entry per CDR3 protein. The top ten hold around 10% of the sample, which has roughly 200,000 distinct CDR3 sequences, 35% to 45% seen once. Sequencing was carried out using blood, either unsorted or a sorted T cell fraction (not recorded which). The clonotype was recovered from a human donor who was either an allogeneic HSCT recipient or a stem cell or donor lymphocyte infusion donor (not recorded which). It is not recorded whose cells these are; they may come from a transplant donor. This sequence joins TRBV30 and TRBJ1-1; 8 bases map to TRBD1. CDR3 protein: CAWIPLTWDRRTEAFF. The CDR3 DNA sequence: TGTGCCTGGATTCCACTTACGTGGGACAGGAGGACTGAAGCTTTCTTT.